A single sample gave rise to the 27 T cell receptor beta chains below, sequenced in a study of blood T cell repertoires in COVID-19. Sequenced by immunoSEQ multiplex PCR; TCRdb stores in-frame clones only, minus some. The table lists 150,000 or so clones, 65% to 85% of them singletons, with about 5.7% in the top ten. Sequencing was performed on PBMCs or T cells enriched from blood (not recorded which). The receptors were sampled from a woman between 35 and 50 years old with acute COVID-19.

The genes are TRBV7-3 and TRBJ2-1; TRBD1 is a possible D gene (6 bases). Trimming removed 5 bases at V and 0 bases at J, with 11 bases between. The CDR3 length is 15 residues. Germline V gene data show CDR1 as SGHTA and CDR2 as FQGTGA. In DNA, the CDR3 is TGTGCCAGCAGCACCCCAGGGGTCTCCTACAATGAGCAGTTCTTC. Amino acids: CASSTPGVSYNEQFF.

This clone appeared a few times. The chain carries TRBV6-4 and TRBJ2-3; TRBD2 matches 10 bases. The CDR3 consists of 16 residues. J lost 5 bases, V lost 2 bases, and 7 bases had no gene match. CDR1 is MRHNA and CDR2 is SNTAGT in the germline V gene. The DNA of the CDR3 is TGTGCCAGCAGTGACCAAGCGGGAGGGCCCGGAGATACGCAGTATTTT. Translating it yields CASSDQAGGPGDTQYF.

This CDR3 is CASSITGEAYEKLFF. In nucleotides, the CDR3 is TGTGCCAGTAGTATCACAGGGGAGGCCTATGAAAAACTGTTTTTT. The chain employs TRBV19 and TRBJ1-4; 7 nucleotides align to TRBD1. After removal of 3 bases from V and 6 bases from J, the junction contained 7 bases not matched to a gene. The CDR3 loop spans 15 amino acids. Per germline, CDR1 LNHDA and CDR2 SQIVND (reference sequence).

For the CDR3, the DNA is TGTGCCAGCTCCGCTAGGGAGCTCCAGAATGAGCAGTTCTTC. It yields the protein CASSARELQNEQFF. The chain links TRBV18 to TRBJ2-1; D perhaps matches TRBD2 (5 bases). The CDR3 extends over 14 amino acids. The V end was cut by 6 bases, the J end by 7 bases, with 16 bases between. From germline, CDR1 is KGHSH and CDR2 LQKENI.

The chain is built from TRBV3-1 (or the pseudogene TRBV3-2) and TRBJ2-3; the match to TRBD2 covers 8 bases. The V gene end was trimmed by 1 base and the J gene end by 2 bases; junction bases not matched to a gene: 2. From germline, CDR1 is LGHDT and CDR2 YNNKEL (reference sequence). CDR3 length: 15 residues. The CDR3 DNA follows: TGTGCCAGCAGCCAAGGACTAGCGAACACAGATACGCAGTATTTT. It translates to CASSQGLANTDTQYF.

V is TRBV6-5 and J is TRBJ2-2, with 7 bases matching TRBD2. The V gene's germline CDR1 is MNHEY and CDR2 SVGAGI. Germline trimming cut 6 bases from V and 5 bases from J; bases unmatched to any gene: 6. The CDR3 totals 14 residues. Here the CDR3 DNA reads TGTGCCAGCAGACGGGAGGATAGGACCGGGGAGCTGTTTTTT. Its protein product is CASRREDRTGELFF.

The chain joins TRBV27 to TRBJ2-1; 10 bases map to TRBD2. J was trimmed by 6 bases and V by 7 bases; bases with no gene match: 6. In germline, CDR1 is MNHEY, CDR2 SMNVEV (reference sequence). The CDR3 totals 14 residues. CDR3 nucleotide sequence: TGTGCCAGCATCAGCGGGAGGGCCGGCAATGAGCAGTTCTTC. This encodes CASISGRAGNEQFF.

In DNA, the CDR3 is TGTGCCAGCAGTGAAGCGCTTCGAGGCCTCCCGGACTCAACAGAGACCCAGTACTTC. Protein: CASSEALRGLPDSTETQYF. This chain links TRBV6-1 with TRBJ2-5, with D perhaps matching TRBD2 (5 bases). V was trimmed by 0 bases and J by 4 bases, leaving 24 bases between them. Germline loops: CDR1 MNHNS, CDR2 SASEGT. There are 19 residues in the CDR3.

This chain connects TRBV12-3 or TRBV12-4 to TRBJ1-1; no definite D call. The V and J ends lost 6 bases and 8 bases respectively, with 13 bases between them. The CDR3 totals 12 residues. The CDR3 nucleotides are TGTGCCAGCAGCCTAGGCCGCGGGGAAGCTTTCTTT. Its translation: CASSLGRGEAFF.

The chain combines TRBV4-1 with TRBJ2-2; tentatively, D is TRBD1 (6 bases). In germline, CDR1 is MGHRA, CDR2 YSYEKL. This CDR3 has 14 residues. Trimming pared 1 base from V and 7 bases from J, leaving 10 bases between. The CDR3, as DNA: TGCGCCAGCAGCCAAGGTCAGGGGTTCGGGGAGCTGTTTTTT. Amino acid sequence: CASSQGQGFGELFF.

The chain uses TRBV2 and TRBJ2-5; 9 bases are shared with TRBD2. Trimming cost V 4 bases and J 5 bases; bases outside gene matches: 8. Germline V gene lookup returns CDR1 SNHLY and CDR2 FYNNEI. There are 15 residues in the CDR3. The CDR3 coding sequence is TGTGCCAGCAGTGCCGTAGCGGGAGCCACCGAGACCCAGTACTTC. Its protein product is CASSAVAGATETQYF. Filled out from reference TRBV2 and TRBJ2-5, the complete variable domain reads EPEVTQTPSHQVTQMGQEVILRCVPISNHLYFYWYRQILGQKVEFLVSFYNNEISEKSEIFDDQFSVERPDGSNFTLKIRSTKLEDSAMYFCASSAVAGATETQYFGPGTRLLVL.

This clone was counted between two and nine times. V usage is TRBV19 and J usage is TRBJ1-4, with TRBD1 as a possible D gene (5 bases). From germline, CDR1 is LNHDA and CDR2 SQIVND (reference sequence). Between the trimmed V and J ends, which lost 5 bases and 8 bases, there was a span of 9 bases. The CDR3 covers 12 residues. The CDR3 loop reads CASSPRGEKLFF. For the CDR3, the DNA is TGTGCCAGTAGTCCGCGGGGGGAAAAACTGTTTTTT.

The chain employs TRBV6-1 and TRBJ2-7, with D possibly TRBD1 on 5 matching bases. Trimming removed 2 bases from V and 2 bases from J, with 7 bases in between. CDR1 and CDR2 from the germline V gene are MNHNS and SASEGT. This CDR3 spans 13 amino acids. The CDR3 reads CASSELTAYEQYF. CDR3 DNA sequence: TGTGCCAGCAGTGAACTGACAGCCTACGAGCAGTACTTC.

This chain uses TRBV20-1 with TRBJ2-1; TRBD2 matches 9 bases. Germline values: CDR1 DFQATT, CDR2 SNEGSKA (reference sequence). V was clipped by 3 bases and J by 4 bases; unmatched bases: 16. The CDR3 is 18 amino acids. CDR3 sequence: CSASEPPASGTEYNEQFF. The CDR3 DNA is TGCAGTGCTAGTGAGCCCCCAGCTAGCGGGACGGAGTACAATGAGCAGTTCTTC.

The J gene is TRBJ1-1, the V gene TRBV5-1, with TRBD1 as a possible D gene (6 bases). Looked up from germline, CDR1 is SGHRS and CDR2 is YFSETQ. CDR3 length equals 13 residues. The V end was cut by 2 bases, the J end by 5 bases, with 10 bases between. The CDR3 nucleotides are TGCGCCAGCAGCTTCACTCAGGGGACTGAAGCTTTCTTT. This encodes CASSFTQGTEAFF.

CDR3 sequence: CASRSLYNSPLHF. CDR3 DNA: TGTGCCAGCAGGTCCCTGTATAATTCACCCCTCCACTTT. The J gene is TRBJ1-6, the V gene TRBV27, with D unresolved. The CDR3 is made up of 13 amino acids. Trimming removed 6 bases from V and 4 bases from J, with 7 bases in between. Germline V CDR1 and CDR2: MNHEY, SMNVEV (reference sequence).

The chain carries TRBV7-8 and TRBJ2-3; 15 positions agree with TRBD2. The V segment lost 5 bases and the J segment 0 bases; nucleotides outside the gene matches: 9. In germline, CDR1 is SGHVS, CDR2 FQNEAQ. The CDR3 sequence is 19 residues long. For the CDR3, the DNA is TGTGCCAGCAGCCGAGACGGACTAGCGGGAGGGCCCAGCACAGATACGCAGTATTTT. Translating gives CASSRDGLAGGPSTDTQYF.

CDR3 nucleotides: TGTGCCAGCAGTGACAGGAACTATGGCTACACCTTC. This sequence encodes CASSDRNYGYTF. The V and J genes are TRBV2 and TRBJ1-2; D remains unclear. The CDR3 spans 12 residues. Looked up from germline, CDR1 is SNHLY and CDR2 is FYNNEI. The V end lost 3 bases, the J end lost 2 bases, and 4 bases lay between the germline ends.

The chain's CDR3 is CASKPAGGYGYTF. CDR3 nucleotide sequence: TGTGCCAGCAAACCGGCGGGGGGCTATGGCTACACCTTC. The rearrangement uses TRBV27 and TRBJ1-2; possibly TRBD1 for D (5 bases). CDR1 and CDR2 (germline): MNHEY, SMNVEV (reference sequence). The germline V and J ends were trimmed by 7 bases and 4 bases, with 13 bases remaining between them. The CDR3 has 13 amino acids.

This chain joins TRBV6-5 and TRBJ2-7; 9 nucleotides line up with TRBD1. V dropped 4 bases and J dropped 1; count of bases not matched to a gene: 2. The CDR3 runs 14 residues. Germline values: CDR1 MNHEY, CDR2 SVGAGI. The CDR3 is CASSWDRASYEQYF. CDR3 coding DNA: TGTGCCAGCAGTTGGGACAGGGCTTCCTACGAGCAGTACTTC.

The V call is TRBV30, the J call TRBJ2-1; weak D call: TRBD1 (6 bases). Trimming shortened V by 4 bases and J by 9 bases, and 22 bases separated the two germline ends. This CDR3 has 15 amino acids. Germline lookup yields CDR1 GTSNPN and CDR2 SVGIG (reference sequence). The CDR3 nucleotides are TGTGCCTGGACCCCGGGTGGGGGAGTCAGGGGTGAGCAGTTCTTC. This codes for CAWTPGGGVRGEQFF.

This rearrangement joins TRBV29-1 to TRBJ2-1; 12 nucleotides line up with TRBD2. Germline V gene lookup returns CDR1 SQVTM and CDR2 ANQGSEA. The CDR3 has 14 residues. Trimming at V came to 5 bases and at J to 5 bases, leaving 4 bases not matched to a gene. As DNA, the CDR3 is TGCAGCGTTCCAGGGACTAGCGGGCACAATGAGCAGTTCTTC. This encodes CSVPGTSGHNEQFF.

The CDR3 reads CASSQDRDQPQHF. CDR3 nucleotide sequence: TGCGCCAGCAGCCAAGATCGAGATCAGCCCCAGCATTTT. This rearrangement joins TRBV4-1 to TRBJ1-5; no clear D. The CDR3 consists of 13 residues. Per germline, CDR1 MGHRA and CDR2 YSYEKL. With 0 bases removed from V and 5 bases from J, the gap between germline ends came to 5 bases.

This clone was picked up a small number of times. This chain joins TRBV13 and TRBJ1-3; D gene uncertain. V was clipped by 4 bases and J by 0 bases, with 7 bases between them. This CDR3 is 14 amino acids long. Germline assignment: CDR1 PRHDT and CDR2 FYEKMQ (reference sequence). The CDR3 DNA sequence: TGTGCCAGCAGCTCTGCGAGCTCTGGAAACACCATATATTTT. This encodes CASSSASSGNTIYF.

This chain uses TRBV6-4 with TRBJ2-1; TRBD2 might be the D (5 bases). V was clipped by 7 bases and J by 10 bases, with 23 bases between them. Germline lookup yields CDR1 MRHNA and CDR2 SNTAGT. There are 15 residues in the CDR3. DNA of the CDR3: TGTGCCAGCACCCTAAGAGGGCCGTCCCCTCAAGAGCAGTTCTTC. The encoded protein is CASTLRGPSPQEQFF.

In this sample, this clone turned up a few times. The rearrangement joins TRBV3-1 (or the pseudogene TRBV3-2) to TRBJ2-2; D gene uncertain. CDR3 length: 14 residues. Trimming removed 0 bases from V and 5 bases from J, with 7 bases in between. The germline CDR1 and CDR2 sequences are LGHDT and YNNKEL (reference sequence). The CDR3 DNA is TGTGCCAGCAGCCAAGATGGCCGAACCGGGGAGCTGTTTTTT. Protein product: CASSQDGRTGELFF.

The chain recombines TRBV6-5 with TRBJ1-6; D is uncertain. Germline V gene data show CDR1 as MNHEY and CDR2 as SVGAGI. There are 13 residues in the CDR3. The ends were cut back, 0 bases at V and 9 bases at J, with 6 bases in the middle. CDR3 region: CASSYSSTSPLHF. The CDR3, as DNA: TGTGCCAGCAGTTACTCGTCTACTTCACCCCTCCACTTT.